These 5 T cell receptor beta chains came from one sample sequenced in a study of T cells in Graves' hyperthyroidism and ophthalmopathy. RNA transcripts yielded amplified TCR beta CDR3 regions. The HTBI primer set drove a first-round RT-PCR of the TCR CDR3. TCRdb re-called the multiplex PCR reads through MiXCR, storing one row per CDR3 protein. The data contain fewer than 450,000 distinct CDR3 sequences, about a sixth of them seen just once; the ten biggest clones take up roughly 35%. The sample comprised blood. All receptors derive from a woman aged 30 to 39 with Graves' hyperthyroidism that later progressed to Graves' ophthalmopathy.

This chain uses TRBV19 with TRBJ1-6; perhaps TRBD1 as D (5 bases). V was cut by 6 bases and J by 6 bases, with 24 bases left in between. The germline V gene has CDR1 LNHDA and CDR2 SQIVND (reference sequence). The CDR3 runs 18 residues. The CDR3 loop is CASSTGWWEKRGNSPLHF. CDR3 bases: TGTGCCAGTAGCACGGGGTGGTGGGAAAAAAGGGGTAATTCACCCCTCCACTTT.

This clonotype showed up many times. The CDR3 DNA reads TGCAGCGCTGCAACCGGGACAGGGATTGGCTACACCTTC. This sequence encodes CSAATGTGIGYTF. The chain carries TRBV29-1 and TRBJ1-2; 9 bases are shared with TRBD1. V trimming: 7 bases; J trimming: 7 bases; junction bases outside the gene matches: 10. The CDR3 has 13 amino acids. Germline V lookup: CDR1 SQVTM, CDR2 ANQGSEA.

The chain joins TRBV6-1 to TRBJ1-4, with D perhaps matching TRBD1 (6 bases). Germline CDR1 reads MNHNS; CDR2 reads SASEGT. The V end was cut by 6 bases, the J end by 0 bases, with 8 bases between. This CDR3 is 14 amino acids long. CDR3 bases: TGTGCCAGCAGCGAGGGGGCAACTAATGAAAAACTGTTTTTT. This gives the protein CASSEGATNEKLFF.

This clonotype was picked up many times. V is TRBV24-1 and J is TRBJ2-1, with D perhaps being TRBD1 or TRBD2 (6 bases each). Trimming shortened V by 4 bases and J by 4 bases, and 16 bases separated the two germline ends. This CDR3 comprises 16 residues. Per the germline V gene, CDR1 is KGHDR and CDR2 is SFDVKD. CDR3 DNA: TGTGCCACCAGTGAGACGGTGAGGGGGGCTTACAATGAGCAGTTCTTC. Translating gives CATSETVRGAYNEQFF.

The sample holds many counts of this clonotype. The V and J genes are TRBV2 and TRBJ2-7, with 8 bases that match TRBD1. This CDR3 spans 15 amino acids. Per the germline V gene, CDR1 is SNHLY and CDR2 is FYNNEI. J gave up 6 bases and V 7 bases, and 14 bases lay outside the gene matches. The CDR3 is CASIGTGVHPSEQYF. CDR3 DNA: TGTGCCAGCATTGGGACAGGAGTCCATCCCTCCGAGCAGTACTTC.